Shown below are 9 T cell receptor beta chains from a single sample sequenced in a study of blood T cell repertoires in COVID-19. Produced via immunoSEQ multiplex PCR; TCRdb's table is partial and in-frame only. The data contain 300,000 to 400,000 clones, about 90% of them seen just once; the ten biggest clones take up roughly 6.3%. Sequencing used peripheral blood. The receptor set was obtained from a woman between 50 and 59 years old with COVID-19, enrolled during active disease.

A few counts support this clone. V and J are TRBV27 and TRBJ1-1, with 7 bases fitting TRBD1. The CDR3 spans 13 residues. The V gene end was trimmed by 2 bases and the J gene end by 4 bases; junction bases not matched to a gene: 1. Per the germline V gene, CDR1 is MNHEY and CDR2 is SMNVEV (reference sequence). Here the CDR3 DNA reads TGTGCCAGCAGTTTAGAGGGGGCCACTGAAGCTTTCTTT. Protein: CASSLEGATEAFF.

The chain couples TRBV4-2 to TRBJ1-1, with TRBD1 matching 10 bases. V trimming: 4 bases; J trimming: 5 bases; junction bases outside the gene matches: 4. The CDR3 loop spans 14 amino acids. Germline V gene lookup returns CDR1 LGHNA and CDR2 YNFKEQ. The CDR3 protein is CASSLADRGTEAFF. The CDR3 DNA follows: TGTGCCAGCAGCCTGGCGGACAGGGGGACTGAAGCTTTCTTT.

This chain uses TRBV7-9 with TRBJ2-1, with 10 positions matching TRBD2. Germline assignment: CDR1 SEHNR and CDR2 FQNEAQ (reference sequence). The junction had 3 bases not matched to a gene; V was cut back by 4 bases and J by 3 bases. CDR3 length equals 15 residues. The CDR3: CASSSRTSGYNEQFF. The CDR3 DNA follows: TGTGCCAGCAGCTCTCGGACTAGCGGCTACAATGAGCAGTTCTTC.

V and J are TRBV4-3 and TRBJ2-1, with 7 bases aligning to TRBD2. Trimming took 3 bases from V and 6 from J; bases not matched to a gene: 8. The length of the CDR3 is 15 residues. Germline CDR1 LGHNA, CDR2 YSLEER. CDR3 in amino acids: CASSQGQLASNEQFF. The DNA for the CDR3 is TGCGCCAGCAGCCAGGGTCAACTAGCGAGCAATGAGCAGTTCTTC.

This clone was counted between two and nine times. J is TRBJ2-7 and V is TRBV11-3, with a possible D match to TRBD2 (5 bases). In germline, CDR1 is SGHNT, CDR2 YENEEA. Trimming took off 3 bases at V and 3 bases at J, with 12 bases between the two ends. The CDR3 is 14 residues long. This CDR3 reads CASSFMPGFYEQYF. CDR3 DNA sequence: TGTGCCAGCAGCTTTATGCCGGGGTTCTACGAGCAGTACTTC.

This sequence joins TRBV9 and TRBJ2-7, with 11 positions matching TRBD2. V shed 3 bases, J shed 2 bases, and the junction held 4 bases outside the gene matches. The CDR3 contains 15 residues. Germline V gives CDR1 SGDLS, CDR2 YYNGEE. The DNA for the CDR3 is TGTGCCAGCAGCGCTGGGACTAGCGGAACCTACGAGCAGTACTTC. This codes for CASSAGTSGTYEQYF.

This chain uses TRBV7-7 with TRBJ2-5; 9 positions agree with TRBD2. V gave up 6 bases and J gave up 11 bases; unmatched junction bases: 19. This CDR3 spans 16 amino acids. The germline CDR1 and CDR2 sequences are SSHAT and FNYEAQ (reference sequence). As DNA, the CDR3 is TGTGCCAGCAGTTTGGGGAGCGGGGGGACGGGGTCCCGTCAGTACTTC. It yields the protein CASSLGSGGTGSRQYF.

The CDR3 reads CASSPASNTEAFF. The CDR3, as DNA: TGTGCCAGCAGCCCCGCAAGCAACACTGAAGCTTTCTTT. The V gene is TRBV5-4, the J gene TRBJ1-1; D is uncertain. Per germline, CDR1 SGHNT and CDR2 YYREEE (reference sequence). V lost 4 bases, J lost 2 bases, and 9 bases lay in between. The CDR3 sequence is 13 residues long. The full variable domain, with the rest looked up from reference TRBV5-4 and TRBJ1-1, is ETGVTQSPTHLIKTRGQQVTLRCSSQSGHNTVSWYQQALGQGPQFIFQYYREEENGRGNFPPRFSGLQFPNYSSELNVNALELDDSALYLCASSPASNTEAFFGQGTRLTVV.

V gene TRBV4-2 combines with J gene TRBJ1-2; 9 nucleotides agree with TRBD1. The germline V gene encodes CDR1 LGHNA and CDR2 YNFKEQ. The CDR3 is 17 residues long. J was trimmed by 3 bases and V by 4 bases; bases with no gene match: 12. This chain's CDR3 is CASSRRTGGRGDYGYTF. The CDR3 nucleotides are TGTGCCAGCAGCCGACGCACAGGGGGCCGGGGTGACTATGGCTACACCTTC.